This TCR beta chain was sequenced for a study of CD8+CD57+ T cells in acquired aplastic anemia. Study-wide results and limits: The study identified 25 to 30 CD8+ CDR3 sequences shared by patients and controls. Significance was not reached for CD8+ Simpson's diversity between patients and controls.

Looked up from germline, CDR1 is SGDLS and CDR2 is YYNGEE. The CDR3 runs to 16 residues. V shed 5 bases, J shed 1 base, and the junction held 9 bases outside the gene matches. To note about this clonotype: Its target is unknown.

Patients selected for sequencing had displayed CD8+CD57+ cell expansion by flow cytometry. Prior therapy had not been administered to any patient at the time of blood sampling. TCR beta VDJ and CDR3 profiles were obtained from a genomic DNA template. TCRdb reprocessed the reads via MiXCR and lists one record per CDR3 protein. The sample consists of roughly 280,000 distinct CDR3 sequences, 56% of them appearing once. The chain carries TRBV9 and TRBJ2-3; TRBD2 matches 8 bases. The TCR sequence derives from a human donor with aplastic anemia. Sequenced: sorted CD4+, CD8+, or CD8+CD57+ T cells (not recorded which) from PBMCs. The CDR3 loop is CASSPAGGGGTDTQYF. As DNA, the CDR3 is TGTGCCAGCAGTCCCGCCGGGGGGGGGGGCACAGATACGCAGTATTTT.